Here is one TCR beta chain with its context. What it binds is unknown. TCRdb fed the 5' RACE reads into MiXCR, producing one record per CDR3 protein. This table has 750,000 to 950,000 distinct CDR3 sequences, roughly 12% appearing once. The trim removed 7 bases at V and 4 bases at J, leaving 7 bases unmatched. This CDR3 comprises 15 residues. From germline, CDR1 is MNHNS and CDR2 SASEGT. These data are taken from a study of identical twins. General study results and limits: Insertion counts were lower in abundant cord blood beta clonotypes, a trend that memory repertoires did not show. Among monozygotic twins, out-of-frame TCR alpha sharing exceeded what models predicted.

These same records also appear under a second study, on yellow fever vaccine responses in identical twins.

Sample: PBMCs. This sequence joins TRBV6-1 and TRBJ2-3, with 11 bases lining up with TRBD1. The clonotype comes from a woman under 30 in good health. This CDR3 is CASNGQGAGADTQYF. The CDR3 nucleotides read TGTGCCAGCAATGGACAGGGGGCAGGGGCAGATACGCAGTATTTT.